The 10 T cell receptor beta chains below were found in one sample sequenced in a study of T cell responses to AZD1222 COVID-19 vaccine. Profiled with immunoSEQ multiplex PCR; TCRdb holds only in-frame clones, not every one. This sample yields 95,000 to 150,000 clones, of which around 90% are seen a single time; 3.5% to 5% belongs to the top ten. This specimen was peripheral blood, taken on day 0 of AZD1222 vaccination. These receptors came from an adult in good health.

The chain carries TRBV5-1 and TRBJ1-1; tentative D call: TRBD1 (5 bases). The CDR3 loop spans 14 amino acids. Trimming removed 4 bases at V and 4 bases at J, with 14 bases between. Germline-derived CDR1 and CDR2 are SGHRS and YFSETQ. For the CDR3, the DNA is TGCGCCAGCAGCAGGTCCACGGGGCTCACTGAAGCTTTCTTT. Translated: CASSRSTGLTEAFF.

This clone was observed once. For the CDR3, the DNA is TGTGCCAGCAGCTTAGTGGGGGACGGGACAGATACGCAGTATTTT. It encodes CASSLVGDGTDTQYF. The gene calls are TRBV11-2 and TRBJ2-3; D possibly matches TRBD1 or TRBD2 (5 bases each). CDR3 length: 15 residues. V shed 1 base and J shed 3 bases, with 11 bases lying between them. CDR1 is SGHAT and CDR2 is FQNNGV in the germline V gene.

V and J are TRBV7-9 and TRBJ2-2; 10 bases fit TRBD1. The ends lost 2 bases at V and 6 bases at J; junction bases unmatched: 3. Germline CDR1 SEHNR, CDR2 FQNEAQ (reference sequence). CDR3 length: 15 amino acids. Here the CDR3 reads CASSLTTGGPGELFF. In DNA, the CDR3 is TGTGCCAGCAGCTTAACGACAGGGGGCCCCGGGGAGCTGTTTTTT.

J is TRBJ2-7 and V is TRBV7-3; weak D call: TRBD2 (6 bases). Germline V gene data show CDR1 as SGHTA and CDR2 as FQGTGA. V was pared by 5 bases and J by 0 bases, with 11 bases between. This CDR3 is 14 amino acids long. For the CDR3, the DNA is TGTGCCAGCAGCCGTGGAGGGAACTCCTACGAGCAGTACTTC. This translates into CASSRGGNSYEQYF.

V usage is TRBV27 and J usage is TRBJ1-2; 7 nucleotides line up with TRBD1. CDR3 size: 15 residues. The junction had 9 bases not matched to a gene; V was cut back by 6 bases and J by 2 bases. CDR1 is MNHEY and CDR2 is SMNVEV in the germline V gene (reference sequence). CDR3 residues: CASRTLDRVNYGYTF. As DNA, the CDR3 is TGTGCCAGCAGGACCTTAGACAGGGTAAACTATGGCTACACCTTC.

Notes on this clone: It may be a read error: a sequence one base away is much more abundant. The V gene is TRBV12-3 or TRBV12-4, the J gene TRBJ1-1, with D unresolved. V was cut by 3 bases and J by 2 bases, with 7 bases left in between. The CDR3 is 13 amino acids. CDR3 in amino acids: CASSFGRNTEAFF. The CDR3 nucleotides read TGTGCCAGCAGTTTTGGGCGTAACACTGAAGCTTTCTTT.

The chain has TRBV18 and TRBJ2-5, with TRBD1 matching 8 bases. The CDR3 runs to 14 residues. The V gene end was trimmed by 1 base and the J gene end by 4 bases; junction bases not matched to a gene: 2. Germline V gives CDR1 KGHSH, CDR2 LQKENI. As DNA, the CDR3 is TGTGCCAGCTCACCACAACAGGGGGGAGAGACCCAGTACTTC. Its protein is CASSPQQGGETQYF.

This chain uses TRBV15 with TRBJ1-6; 7 bases align to TRBD1. This CDR3 has 17 residues. Germline V gene data show CDR1 as LNHNV and CDR2 as YYDKDF (reference sequence). Unmatched junction bases numbered 7, after V lost 1 base and J lost 4 bases. CDR3 sequence reads: CATSRGPGQQYNSPLHF. DNA for the CDR3: TGTGCCACCAGCAGAGGGCCGGGACAGCAGTATAATTCACCCCTCCACTTT.

This chain joins TRBV19 and TRBJ2-5; D is perhaps TRBD2 (6 bases). This CDR3 region has 16 residues. The V and J ends lost 1 base and 10 bases respectively, with 22 bases between them. Germline V lookup: CDR1 LNHDA, CDR2 SQIVND (reference sequence). For the CDR3, the DNA is TGTGCCAGTAGTATAGCCGCCCAGTTGGTAGGGAGGATCCAGTACTTC. Translating it yields CASSIAAQLVGRIQYF. The entire variable domain, with the rest obtained from reference TRBV19 and TRBJ2-5, is as follows: DGGITQSPKYLFRKEGQNVTLSCEQNLNHDAMYWYRQDPGQGLRLIYYSQIVNDFQKGDIAEGYSVSREKKESFPLTVTSAQKNPTAFYLCASSIAAQLVGRIQYFGPGTRLLVL.

V usage is TRBV7-2 and J usage is TRBJ1-2; a weak D match, TRBD1 (6 bases). The ends were cut back, 4 bases at V and 2 bases at J, with 14 bases in the middle. Germline CDR1 is SGHTA and CDR2 is FQGNSA. The CDR3 has 15 amino acids. Here the CDR3 DNA reads TGTGCCAGCAGCTCCTCCACAGGGAGGAACTATGGCTACACCTTC. Translated: CASSSSTGRNYGYTF.